Sequencing of this T cell receptor (beta chain) was carried out in a study of shared clonotypes between healthy human individuals. Study-wide context: CD4 naive cells filled three plates per donor, CD4 memory three, CD8 naive two and CD8 memory one. Study-wide results and limits: Clonotypes shared by all four sorted-subset donors had higher generation probabilities than non-shared clonotypes. The study found about 5.1% of naive CD4 clonotypes shared across a handful of donors.

V was pared by 5 bases and J by 5 bases, with 18 bases between. The CDR3 contains 15 residues. Germline values: CDR1 MNHEY, CDR2 SMNVEV (reference sequence). Repertoires were generated with immunoSEQ multiplex PCR, while TCRdb's copy carries only in-frame clones and drops some. The sample has roughly 590,000 clones, around 95% seen once; the top ten hold 0.095% to 0.12%. Points on this clone: The antigen is not known.

CD45RO negativity and positive selection for CCR7 defined naive CD8 cells, a population that excluded terminally differentiated effector memory CD45RA+ cells. This sequence was found in a woman in her twenties or thirties in good health. Sequencing was done on a sample of naive CD8+ T cells sorted from blood. The rearrangement joins TRBV27 to TRBJ1-2; a possible D gene is TRBD1 (6 bases). In DNA, the CDR3 is TGTGCCAGCAGTCCGACAGGTTTTAATGTATATGGCTACACCTTC. Its translation is CASSPTGFNVYGYTF.